This passage covers 23 T cell receptor beta chains from one sample sequenced in a study of blood T cells in healthy people across ages. A second PCR of 7 to 11 cycles used a sample-barcoded 5' primer and a J-beta primer mix. TCRdb reprocessed the 5' RACE reads with MiXCR, giving one entry per CDR3 protein. Among 780,000 or so distinct CDR3 sequences listed, around 50% were seen once. The sequenced material came from blood. Source of these receptors: a man aged 35 to 55 in good health.

This chain uses TRBV20-1 with TRBJ1-6; the D is unclear. The CDR3 extends over 13 amino acids. V was trimmed by 0 bases and J by 12 bases, leaving 12 bases between them. Germline CDR1 and CDR2: DFQATT and SNEGSKA (reference sequence). CDR3: CSARDSAMVPLHF. CDR3 DNA: TGCAGTGCTAGAGACTCCGCAATGGTACCCCTCCACTTT.

The V gene is TRBV12-3 or TRBV12-4, the J gene TRBJ2-5; the match to TRBD1 covers 8 bases. This CDR3 is built from 18 residues. The J segment lost 2 bases and the V segment lost 3 bases, leaving 14 bases of the junction unmatched. The CDR3 DNA sequence: TGTGCCAGCAGTTTGTTTATAGGGGGGACAGGACCACAAGAGACCCAGTACTTC. Its protein product is CASSLFIGGTGPQETQYF.

Turning to this clonotype: A junction end diverges from the germline sequence, so it may reflect a read error. The chain carries TRBV5-5 and TRBJ2-3; D remains ambiguous. CDR1 and CDR2 (germline): SGHKS, YYEKEE (reference sequence). The CDR3 has 18 amino acids. This CDR3 reads CPSSFIRSALSHTDTQYF. CDR3 in DNA: TGTCCCAGCAGCTTTATTCGGTCAGCCTTGTCCCACACAGATACGCAGTATTTT.

The gene calls are TRBV20-1 and TRBJ2-3, with 12 bases identical to TRBD2. The CDR3 loop spans 14 amino acids. V was pared by 8 bases and J by 6 bases, with 9 bases of the junction left unmatched. Germline CDR1 is DFQATT and CDR2 is SNEGSKA (reference sequence). CDR3 sequence: CSRPSGGVWDTQYF. The CDR3 DNA sequence: TGCAGTCGTCCTAGCGGGGGGGTGTGGGATACGCAGTATTTT.

This chain links TRBV2 with TRBJ2-3, with D hard to call. CDR1 SNHLY and CDR2 FYNNEI come from the germline V gene. The CDR3 has 13 residues. Deletions cut 2 bases from V and 6 bases from J, with 9 bases between. In DNA form, the CDR3 reads TGTGCCAGCAGTGAACGTGGATTCGATACGCAGTATTTT. Its translation: CASSERGFDTQYF.

This CDR3 is CASTTLGGSYGYTF. The CDR3 nucleotides are TGCGCCAGCACCACCTTAGGCGGTAGCTATGGCTACACCTTC. This chain connects TRBV4-3 to TRBJ1-2; D gene uncertain. CDR1 and CDR2 (germline): LGHNA, YSLEER. This CDR3 has 14 amino acids. The germline V and J ends were trimmed by 7 bases and 4 bases, with 16 bases remaining between them.

This chain uses TRBV7-3 with TRBJ2-3; 9 positions match TRBD1. V trimming: 7 bases; J trimming: 2 bases; junction bases outside the gene matches: 10. CDR3 length: 16 amino acids. Germline-derived CDR1 and CDR2 are SGHTA and FQGTGA. CDR3 in DNA: TGTGCCAGCACCCTGGGGACAGGGAGCTTCACAGATACGCAGTATTTT. This gives the protein CASTLGTGSFTDTQYF.

This clonotype was detected a few times. The chain joins TRBV5-6 to TRBJ2-5; 10 bases line up with TRBD2. Looked up from germline, CDR1 is SGHDT and CDR2 is YYEEEE. V shed 2 bases and J 5 bases; nucleotides not matched to a gene: 3. The CDR3 is made up of 14 amino acids. Here the CDR3 DNA reads TGTGCCAGCAGCTTTCCGGGACTAGCGGAGACCCAGTACTTC. Translated, it gives CASSFPGLAETQYF.

This clonotype was counted between two and nine times. The chain couples TRBV12-3 or TRBV12-4 to TRBJ2-5; no firm D call. This CDR3 is built from 14 residues. Trimming removed 3 bases from V and 5 bases from J, with 13 bases in between. DNA of the CDR3: TGTGCCAGCAGTTTTGCGCCAGGCCAGGAGACCCAGTACTTC. It encodes CASSFAPGQETQYF.

CDR3 region: CASSLETGWFYNEQFF. The CDR3 region has the DNA TGTGCCAGCAGCTTAGAAACAGGGTGGTTCTACAATGAGCAGTTCTTC. J is TRBJ2-1 and V is TRBV7-9; the D gene is possibly TRBD1 (6 bases). Germline CDR1 reads SEHNR; CDR2 reads FQNEAQ (reference sequence). This CDR3 spans 16 amino acids. Deletions cut 1 base from V and 3 bases from J, with 13 bases between.

This clonotype was detected only a few times. This chain uses TRBV5-1 with TRBJ2-5; possible D gene TRBD1, 6 bases. The germline V gene has CDR1 SGHRS and CDR2 YFSETQ. With 4 bases removed from V and 7 bases from J, the gap between germline ends came to 20 bases. This CDR3 is 15 amino acids long. The CDR3 spells CASSVEPGVAGTQYF. CDR3 nucleotides: TGCGCCAGCAGCGTCGAACCAGGGGTCGCGGGGACCCAGTACTTC.

The chain employs TRBV6-5 and TRBJ2-3; D uncertain. The CDR3 loop spans 11 amino acids. The V and J ends lost 6 bases and 6 bases respectively, with 7 bases between them. CDR1 and CDR2 (germline): MNHEY, SVGAGI. This chain's CDR3 is CASRYRDTQYF. CDR3 nucleotides: TGTGCCAGCAGATACCGGGATACGCAGTATTTT.

V and J are TRBV7-3 and TRBJ1-2, with no clear D. The CDR3 contains 11 residues. In germline, CDR1 is SGHTA, CDR2 FQGTGA. V lost 2 bases, J lost 13 bases, and 11 bases lay in between. The CDR3 DNA reads as TGTGCCAGCAGCTTAGATGTAAGGTGCACCTTC. Its translation: CASSLDVRCTF.

J is TRBJ2-1 and V is TRBV9; D gene unclear. The germline V and J ends were trimmed by 0 bases and 5 bases, with 9 bases remaining between them. The CDR3 totals 14 residues. Germline V lookup: CDR1 SGDLS, CDR2 YYNGEE. The CDR3 DNA reads TGTGCCAGCAGCGTAGGTACAGCCCACAATGAGCAGTTCTTC. Amino acid sequence: CASSVGTAHNEQFF.

This chain links TRBV28 with TRBJ2-5; a weak D match, TRBD2 (5 bases). Germline V gives CDR1 MDHEN, CDR2 SYDVKM. V was clipped by 3 bases and J by 7 bases, with 12 bases between them. This CDR3 is 13 amino acids long. CDR3 loop: CASSFAGGVTQYF. The CDR3 DNA is TGTGCCAGCAGTTTCGCGGGTGGTGTGACCCAGTACTTC.

The chain couples TRBV7-2 to TRBJ2-5, with 8 bases aligning to TRBD1. Germline V gene sequence: CDR1 SGHTA, CDR2 FQGNSA. This CDR3 has 14 residues. V shed 1 base and J 4 bases; nucleotides not matched to a gene: 2. The CDR3: CASSLVGQGETQYF. For the CDR3, the DNA is TGTGCCAGCAGCTTAGTCGGACAGGGAGAGACCCAGTACTTC.

This chain uses TRBV12-3 or TRBV12-4 with TRBJ2-5, with 7 bases matching TRBD2. V trimming: 7 bases; J trimming: 5 bases; junction bases outside the gene matches: 4. The CDR3 has 12 amino acids. CDR3 bases: TGTGCCAGCACATGGGGGGGGGAGACCCAGTACTTC. As protein: CASTWGGETQYF.

The rearrangement joins TRBV20-1 to TRBJ2-5; tentatively, D is TRBD2 (6 bases). Judging by the DNA end, TRBJ2-7 fits better; the J call may be wrong. CDR3 length: 13 residues. Per germline, CDR1 DFQATT and CDR2 SNEGSKA (reference sequence). The CDR3 DNA is TGCAGTGCTAGAGTGCGAGTAGCGGCCGAGCAGTACTTC. Its protein is CSARVRVAAEQYF.

The rearrangement uses TRBV7-9 and TRBJ2-5, with 9 positions matching TRBD1. V trimming: 5 bases; J trimming: 6 bases; junction bases outside the gene matches: 13. The CDR3 runs to 16 residues. Germline-derived CDR1 and CDR2 are SEHNR and FQNEAQ (reference sequence). In DNA, the CDR3 is TGTGCCAGCAGCCCCAACTGGGACAGGGTCGGACAGACCCAGTACTTC. This codes for CASSPNWDRVGQTQYF.

The chain combines TRBV9 with TRBJ2-3; weak D call: TRBD2 (6 bases). There are 14 residues in the CDR3. The V gene lost 0 bases and the J gene lost 2 bases, with 7 bases spanning the gap. The germline CDR1 and CDR2 sequences are SGDLS and YYNGEE. The CDR3 DNA follows: TGTGCCAGCAGCGTAGGCGGGAACACAGATACGCAGTATTTT. Its protein is CASSVGGNTDTQYF.

This chain uses TRBV30 with TRBJ2-5; possible D gene TRBD1, 7 bases. Trimming took 3 bases from V and 3 from J, leaving 14 bases between them. This CDR3 is 14 amino acids long. Germline CDR1 reads GTSNPN; CDR2 reads SVGIG (reference sequence). The DNA of the CDR3 is TGTGCCTGGAGCTCAGGGGGGACAAAAGAGACCCAGTACTTC. Amino acid sequence: CAWSSGGTKETQYF.

J is TRBJ2-7 and V is TRBV27; D is possibly TRBD2 (5 bases). Germline values: CDR1 MNHEY, CDR2 SMNVEV (reference sequence). The CDR3 is 13 amino acids. Trimming cost V 7 bases and J 0 bases, with 10 bases left between them. The CDR3 loop is CASKRISSYEQYF. DNA of the CDR3: TGTGCCAGCAAGCGGATCAGCTCCTACGAGCAGTACTTC.

The chain combines TRBV12-3 or TRBV12-4 with TRBJ1-5; D ambiguous. CDR3 length: 14 amino acids. The V and J ends lost 6 bases and 0 bases respectively, with 9 bases between them. The CDR3 sequence is CASRLGYSNQPQHF. The CDR3 bases are TGTGCCAGCAGATTGGGGTATAGCAATCAGCCCCAGCATTTT.